These 21 T cell receptor beta chains came from one sample sequenced in a study of early T cells in non-severe SARS-CoV-2 infection. TCRdb called the 5' RACE reads again in MiXCR, with one record for every CDR3 protein. The sample lists over 50,000 distinct CDR3 sequences, around 8% occurring once. Sequenced sample: whole blood. The origin of the receptors is an adult who was a healthcare worker with PCR-confirmed SARS-CoV-2 infection or an uninfected control (not recorded which).

The CDR3 loop reads CAISVRGVSYEQYF. The CDR3 DNA reads TGTGCCATCAGTGTAAGGGGGGTCTCCTACGAGCAGTACTTC. The chain is built from TRBV10-3 and TRBJ2-7; the D call may be TRBD1 or TRBD2 (6 bases each). The CDR3 is 14 amino acids. The germline V gene has CDR1 ENHRY and CDR2 SYGVKD. The germline V and J ends were trimmed by 4 bases and 0 bases, with 10 bases remaining between them.

This clonotype was seen at least ten times. This chain uses TRBV7-9 with TRBJ2-1; TRBD1 agrees at 7 bases. After removal of 5 bases from V and 8 bases from J, the junction contained 9 bases not matched to a gene. This CDR3 has 14 amino acids. In germline, CDR1 is SEHNR, CDR2 FQNEAQ (reference sequence). Here the CDR3 DNA reads TGTGCCAGCAGCCCGTTCGGGACAGTTCATGAGCAGTTCTTC. Its translation: CASSPFGTVHEQFF.

The rearrangement uses TRBV5-6 and TRBJ2-1; 14 nucleotides agree with TRBD2. Germline CDR1 SGHDT, CDR2 YYEEEE. This CDR3 is built from 16 residues. Losses at the gene ends were 0 bases for V and 12 bases for J; bases not matched to a gene: 8. CDR3 sequence: CASSLGPGLAGVGQFF. CDR3 bases: TGTGCCAGCAGCTTGGGCCCGGGACTAGCGGGAGTAGGGCAGTTCTTC.

This clonotype showed up just a few times. The V call is TRBV7-2, the J call TRBJ2-1, with 9 bases matching TRBD2. This CDR3 has 15 residues. Germline V gene sequence: CDR1 SGHTA, CDR2 FQGNSA. V lost 2 bases and J lost 8; bases outside the gene matches: 7. The DNA of the CDR3 is TGTGCCAGCAGCTTACGGGGACTAGCAGGTGATGAGCAGTTCTTC. It specifies CASSLRGLAGDEQFF.

The chain is built from TRBV28 and TRBJ2-7; TRBD1 aligns across 7 bases. The V segment lost 6 bases and the J segment 4 bases; nucleotides outside the gene matches: 6. Germline assignment: CDR1 MDHEN and CDR2 SYDVKM. The CDR3 sequence is 13 residues long. The CDR3: CASRPGQLYEQYF. The CDR3 DNA is TGTGCCAGCAGACCGGGACAGCTTTACGAGCAGTACTTC.

This clonotype occurred many times. This chain joins TRBV5-1 and TRBJ1-4; 10 bases are shared with TRBD1. CDR1 is SGHRS, CDR2 YFSETQ, per germline. The CDR3 contains 14 residues. J was trimmed by 10 bases and V by 2 bases; bases with no gene match: 5. In nucleotides, the CDR3 is TGCGCCAGCAGCTTCGGGACAGGGGACGGAAAACTGTTTTTT. This translates into CASSFGTGDGKLFF.

The table lists this clonotype with a few counts. J is TRBJ2-7 and V is TRBV30; 8 bases match TRBD1. From germline, CDR1 is GTSNPN and CDR2 SVGIG (reference sequence). Losses at the gene ends were 0 bases for V and 3 bases for J; bases not matched to a gene: 4. This CDR3 contains 14 residues. CDR3 coding DNA: TGTGCCTGGAGTGTAGAGACAGGGGACTACGAGCAGTACTTC. Its translation: CAWSVETGDYEQYF.

The sample holds many counts of this clonotype. The chain carries TRBV20-1 and TRBJ1-6, with D possibly matching TRBD1 (5 bases). The CDR3 runs 14 residues. V dropped 2 bases and J dropped 7 bases, with 12 bases sitting between them. CDR1 is DFQATT and CDR2 is SNEGSKA in the germline V gene (reference sequence). The CDR3 here is CSARYRGWNSPLHF. The CDR3 region has the DNA TGCAGTGCTAGATATCGGGGGTGGAATTCACCCCTCCACTTT.

This clonotype was detected a few times. The chain joins TRBV6-1 to TRBJ2-3, with D hard to call. This CDR3 region has 13 residues. Germline CDR1 is MNHNS and CDR2 is SASEGT. V lost 2 bases and J lost 5, with 8 bases in between. CDR3 residues: CASSENSGDTQYF. The DNA of the CDR3 is TGTGCCAGCAGTGAAAACAGTGGAGATACGCAGTATTTT.

This chain connects TRBV2 to TRBJ2-7; D is undetermined. Per the germline V gene, CDR1 is SNHLY and CDR2 is FYNNEI. This CDR3 comprises 12 residues. V was shortened by 8 bases and J by 5 bases, with 13 bases between the two germline ends. In DNA form, the CDR3 reads TGTGCCAGCCTCCTGGGAAGTAACGAGCAGTACTTC. Translation gives CASLLGSNEQYF.

The table lists this clonotype with many counts. The chain joins TRBV13 to TRBJ2-2; no firm D call. Germline CDR1 is PRHDT and CDR2 is FYEKMQ (reference sequence). Trimming took off 2 bases at V and 7 bases at J, with 5 bases between the two ends. The CDR3 consists of 12 residues. Written as DNA, the CDR3 is TGTGCCAGCAGCTTACGCGTCGGGGAGCTGTTTTTT. Its translation is CASSLRVGELFF.

This clonotype was counted ten times or more. The gene calls are TRBV7-9 and TRBJ2-7, with 8 bases matching TRBD2. Germline CDR1 and CDR2: SEHNR and FQNEAQ (reference sequence). V lost 3 bases to trimming and J lost 7 bases; unmatched junction nucleotides: 14. The CDR3 spans 16 residues. CDR3 region: CASSFTERERPYEQYF. For the CDR3, the DNA is TGTGCCAGCAGCTTTACTGAGCGGGAGAGACCGTATGAGCAGTACTTC.

About this clonotype itself: A much larger clone is a single base away; this may be a read error. This rearrangement joins TRBV20-1 to TRBJ1-5, with D possibly TRBD1 on 5 matching bases. The CDR3 spans 13 residues. Trimming stripped 0 bases from V and 6 bases from J, with 9 bases between. Germline V gives CDR1 DFQATT, CDR2 SNEGSKA (reference sequence). This CDR3 reads CSARDGGIQPQHF. The CDR3 DNA reads TGCAGTGCTAGAGATGGGGGGATTCAGCCCCAGCATTTT.

V usage is TRBV27 and J usage is TRBJ2-7; D gene unclear. The V end was cut by 3 bases, the J end by 7 bases, with 7 bases between. The CDR3 is 11 residues long. The germline V gene has CDR1 MNHEY and CDR2 SMNVEV (reference sequence). The CDR3 region is CASSFLGEQYF. CDR3 nucleotides: TGTGCCAGCAGTTTTCTCGGGGAGCAGTACTTC.

This clonotype has ten or more counts. This sequence joins TRBV12-3 or TRBV12-4 and TRBJ1-4, with a weak D call TRBD1 (5 bases). V shed 3 bases and J shed 9 bases, with 11 bases lying between them. The CDR3 consists of 13 residues. The CDR3 DNA is TGTGCCAGCAGTTTGTCGGGGGGAAAAAAACTGTTTTTT. Protein: CASSLSGGKKLFF.

The chain carries TRBV7-3 and TRBJ2-1; no firm D call. CDR1 and CDR2 from the germline V gene are SGHTA and FQGTGA. The germline V and J ends were trimmed by 0 bases and 7 bases, with 4 bases remaining between them. The CDR3 is 12 residues long. The CDR3 protein is CASSLTLNEQFF. In nucleotides, the CDR3 is TGTGCCAGCAGCTTAACGTTGAATGAGCAGTTCTTC.

V gene TRBV10-3 combines with J gene TRBJ1-5; D is undetermined. V was cut by 4 bases and J by 1 base, with 14 bases left in between. The CDR3 contains 16 residues. Germline CDR1 ENHRY, CDR2 SYGVKD. The CDR3 loop is CAISGSFVGSNQPQHF. The CDR3 DNA reads TGTGCCATCAGTGGCTCCTTCGTAGGGAGCAATCAGCCCCAGCATTTT.

In its sample, this clonotype was seen many times. This chain joins TRBV20-1 and TRBJ1-1; no firm D call. Germline lookup yields CDR1 DFQATT and CDR2 SNEGSKA (reference sequence). The V gene lost 5 bases and the J gene lost 0 bases, with 13 bases spanning the gap. CDR3 length equals 14 residues. In DNA, the CDR3 is TGCAGTGCTGGGCGACCTACACTGAACACTGAAGCTTTCTTT. It yields the protein CSAGRPTLNTEAFF.

This clonotype was observed many times. The V and J genes are TRBV29-1 and TRBJ1-2, with D unresolved. V lost 1 base, J lost 7 bases, and 10 bases lay in between. The germline gives CDR1 SQVTM, CDR2 ANQGSEA. The length of the CDR3 is 12 residues. CDR3 region: CSVEVWGSGYTF. In nucleotides, the CDR3 is TGCAGCGTTGAAGTTTGGGGAAGTGGCTACACCTTC.

This clonotype was detected a few times. The chain employs TRBV7-3 and TRBJ2-6; D is ambiguous. The CDR3 has 15 residues. Germline V gives CDR1 SGHTA, CDR2 FQGTGA. Deletions cut 4 bases from V and 0 bases from J, with 7 bases between. The CDR3 sequence is CASSSYNSGANVLTF. The CDR3 DNA reads as TGTGCCAGCAGCTCCTACAACTCTGGGGCCAACGTCCTGACTTTC. Complete variable domain (other parts from reference TRBV7-3 and TRBJ2-6): GAGVSQTPSNKVTEKGKYVELRCDPISGHTALYWYRQSLGQGPEFLIYFQGTGAADDSGLPNDRFFAVRPEGSVSTLKIQRTERGDSAVYLCASSSYNSGANVLTFGAGSRLTVL.

There are many counts of this clonotype. The chain is built from TRBV18 and TRBJ2-1; 7 bases are a match to TRBD2. The trim removed 2 bases at V and 8 bases at J, leaving 12 bases unmatched. Germline CDR1 is KGHSH and CDR2 is LQKENI. The CDR3 spans 16 residues. The CDR3 loop reads CASSPMASGDRYEQFF. DNA for the CDR3: TGTGCCAGCTCACCAATGGCTAGCGGAGACCGGTATGAGCAGTTCTTC.